These 4 T cell receptor beta chains came from one sample sequenced in a study of T cell repertoires in cytomegalovirus infection. One entry per CDR3 protein, called by TCRdb with MiXCR from the reads. The data show just under 550,000 distinct CDR3 sequences, approximately 25% seen once. The material sequenced was PBMCs. The origin of the receptors is a human donor in good health (CMV status not recorded). Some clones in this sample may be carry-over from other donors' samples.

The CDR3 sequence: CASSLARHEQFF. The CDR3, as DNA: TGTGCCAGCAGCTTGGCCCGTCATGAGCAGTTCTTC. The chain recombines TRBV5-6 with TRBJ2-1; no firm D call. The CDR3 has 12 residues. V lost 0 bases and J 8 bases, leaving 6 bases between the germline ends. Germline V gene lookup returns CDR1 SGHDT and CDR2 YYEEEE.

V gene TRBV24-1 combines with J gene TRBJ2-2; 12 nucleotides align to TRBD1. The CDR3 consists of 14 residues. J lost 13 bases, V lost 2 bases, and 4 bases had no gene match. CDR1 KGHDR and CDR2 SFDVKD come from the germline V gene. CDR3 sequence: CATSDSGTGGRLFF. DNA for the CDR3: TGTGCCACCAGTGATTCGGGGACAGGGGGCCGGCTGTTTTTT.

This chain's CDR3 is CASSEMSGTDTQYF. The CDR3 region has the DNA TGCGCCAGCAGTGAGATGAGCGGCACAGATACGCAGTATTTT. The chain has TRBV10-2 and TRBJ2-3; no clear D gene. Germline loops: CDR1 WSHSY, CDR2 SAAADI. The CDR3 totals 14 residues. The V gene lost 2 bases and the J gene lost 1 base, with 7 bases spanning the gap.

This clonotype was seen only once. The V call is TRBV20-1, the J call TRBJ1-5, with a tentative D call TRBD1 (6 bases). V was clipped by 4 bases and J by 7 bases, with 20 bases between them. CDR3 length: 15 amino acids. Germline V gene data show CDR1 as DFQATT and CDR2 as SNEGSKA (reference sequence). For the CDR3, the DNA is TGCAGTGCTATTCGTGAGAGGGGGTTTAGCCAGCCCCAGCATTTT. It translates to CSAIRERGFSQPQHF.